The present T cell receptor beta chain was sequenced within a study of cytomegalovirus exposure and HLA in healthy donors. Study-level findings and limits: An ancestry cluster, one associated with Asian ancestry, reportedly showed fewer N-insertions than the roughly 700-donor mean in a later analysis.

Use of 60 Vbeta and 13 Jbeta primers characterized the PCR. Method: immunoSEQ multiplex PCR; TCRdb's copy keeps in-frame clones and lacks some. Counted here are 120,000 to 150,000 clones, 65% to 85% occurring once; the ten biggest clones make up approximately 0.9%. Germline V gene sequence: CDR1 SGDLS, CDR2 YYNGEE. The CDR3 has 14 amino acids. V lost 0 bases and J lost 11, with 17 bases in between. About this clone: What it recognizes is unknown.

The sequencing input was PBMCs. The chain couples TRBV9 to TRBJ1-1; D is possibly TRBD1 (6 bases). This TCR came from a man aged 18-30 years in good health and CMV-seronegative. This CDR3 is CASSVGTVGLGAFF. As DNA, the CDR3 is TGTGCCAGCAGCGTAGGGACAGTCGGACTGGGGGCTTTCTTT.